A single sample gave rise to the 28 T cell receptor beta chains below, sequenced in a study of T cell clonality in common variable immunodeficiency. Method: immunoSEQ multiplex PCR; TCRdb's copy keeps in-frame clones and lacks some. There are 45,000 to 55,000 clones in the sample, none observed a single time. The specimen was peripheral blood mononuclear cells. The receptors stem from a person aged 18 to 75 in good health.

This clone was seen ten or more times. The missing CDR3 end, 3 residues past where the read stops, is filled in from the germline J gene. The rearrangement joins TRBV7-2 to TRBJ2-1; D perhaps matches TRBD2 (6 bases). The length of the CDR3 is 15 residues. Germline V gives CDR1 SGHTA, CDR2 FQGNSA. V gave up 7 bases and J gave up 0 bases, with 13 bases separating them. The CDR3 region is CASMSGRSSYNEQFF. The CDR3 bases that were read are TGTGCCAGCATGTCAGGGAGGAGCTCCTACAATGAG. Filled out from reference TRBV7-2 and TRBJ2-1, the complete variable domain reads GAGVSQSPSNKVTEKGKDVELRCDPISGHTALYWYRQSLGQGLEFLIYFQGNSAPDKSGLPSDRFSAERTGGSVSTLTIQRTQQEDSAVYLCASMSGRSSYNEQFFGPGTRLTVL.

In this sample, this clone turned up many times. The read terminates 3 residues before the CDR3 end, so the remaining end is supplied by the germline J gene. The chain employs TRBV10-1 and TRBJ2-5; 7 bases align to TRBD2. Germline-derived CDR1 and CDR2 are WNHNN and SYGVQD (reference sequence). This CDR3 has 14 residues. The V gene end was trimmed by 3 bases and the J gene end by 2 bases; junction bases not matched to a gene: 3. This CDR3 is CASSDPGGQETQYF. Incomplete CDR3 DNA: TGCGCCAGCAGTGACCCCGGGGGGCAAGAGACC.

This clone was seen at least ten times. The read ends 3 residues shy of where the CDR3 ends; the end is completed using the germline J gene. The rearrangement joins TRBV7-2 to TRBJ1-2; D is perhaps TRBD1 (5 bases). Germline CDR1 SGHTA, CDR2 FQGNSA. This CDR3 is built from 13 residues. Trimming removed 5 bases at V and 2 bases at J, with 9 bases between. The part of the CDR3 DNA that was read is TGTGCCAGCAGCCGACAGACCAACTATGGC. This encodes CASSRQTNYG. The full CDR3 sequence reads CASSRQTNYGYTF.

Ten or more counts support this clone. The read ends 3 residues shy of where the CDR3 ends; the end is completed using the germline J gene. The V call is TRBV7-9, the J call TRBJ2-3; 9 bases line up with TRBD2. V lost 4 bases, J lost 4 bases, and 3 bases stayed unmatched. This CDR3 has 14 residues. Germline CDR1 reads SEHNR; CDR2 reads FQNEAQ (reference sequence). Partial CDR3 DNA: TGTGCCAGCAGCTCCCGGACTAGCGCAGATACG. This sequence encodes CASSSRTSADT. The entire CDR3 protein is CASSSRTSADTQYF.

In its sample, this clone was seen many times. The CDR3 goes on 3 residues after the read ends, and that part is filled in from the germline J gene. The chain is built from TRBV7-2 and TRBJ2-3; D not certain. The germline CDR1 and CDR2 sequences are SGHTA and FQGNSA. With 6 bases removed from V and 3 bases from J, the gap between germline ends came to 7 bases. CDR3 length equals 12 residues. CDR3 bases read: TGTGCCAGCAGTTCACAGACAGATACG. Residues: CASSSQTDT. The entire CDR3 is CASSSQTDTQYF.

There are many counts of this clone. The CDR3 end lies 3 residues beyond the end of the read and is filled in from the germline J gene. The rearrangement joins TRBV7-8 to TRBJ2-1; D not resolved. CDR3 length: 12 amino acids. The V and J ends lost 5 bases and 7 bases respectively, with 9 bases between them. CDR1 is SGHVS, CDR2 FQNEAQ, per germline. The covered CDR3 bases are TGTGCCAGCAGCCCACCAGCGAATGAG. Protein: CASSPPANE. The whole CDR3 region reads CASSPPANEQFF.

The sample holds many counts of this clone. CDR3 DNA (partial): TGTGCCAGCTCACTGGCCCGACAGGGGGGAGGACCTGAA. Translating gives CASSLARQGGGPE. The CDR3, in full, reads CASSLARQGGGPEAFF. This sequence joins TRBV18 and TRBJ1-1; 9 bases align to TRBD1. The read falls 3 residues short of the CDR3 end, and the missing part is taken from the germline J gene. Trimming removed 4 bases from V and 6 bases from J; junction bases left unmatched: 12. Germline CDR1 and CDR2: KGHSH and LQKENI. The CDR3 is 16 amino acids.

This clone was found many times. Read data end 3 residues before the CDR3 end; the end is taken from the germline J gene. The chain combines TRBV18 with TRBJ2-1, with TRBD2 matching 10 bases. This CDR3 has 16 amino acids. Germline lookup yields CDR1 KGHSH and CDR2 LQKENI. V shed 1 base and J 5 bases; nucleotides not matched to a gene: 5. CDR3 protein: CASSPLTSGLNNEQFF. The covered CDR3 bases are TGTGCCAGCTCACCACTGACTAGCGGGCTGAACAATGAG.

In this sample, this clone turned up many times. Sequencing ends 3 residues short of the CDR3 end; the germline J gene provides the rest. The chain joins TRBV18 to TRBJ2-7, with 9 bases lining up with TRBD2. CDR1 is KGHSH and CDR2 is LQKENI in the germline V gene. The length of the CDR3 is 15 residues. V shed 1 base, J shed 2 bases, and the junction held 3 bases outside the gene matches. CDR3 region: CASSPRASGAYEQYF. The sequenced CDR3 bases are TGTGCCAGCTCACCACGTGCTAGCGGGGCCTACGAG. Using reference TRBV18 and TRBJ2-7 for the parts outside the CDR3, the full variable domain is NAGVMQNPRHLVRRRGQEARLRCSPMKGHSHVYWYRQLPEEGLKFMVYLQKENIIDESGMPKERFSAEFPKEGPSILRIQQVVRGDSAAYFCASSPRASGAYEQYFGPGTRLTVT.

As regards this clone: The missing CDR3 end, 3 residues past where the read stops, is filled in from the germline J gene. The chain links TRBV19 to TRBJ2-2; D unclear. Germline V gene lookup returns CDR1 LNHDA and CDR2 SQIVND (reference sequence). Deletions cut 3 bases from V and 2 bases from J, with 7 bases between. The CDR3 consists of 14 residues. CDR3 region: CASSISRNTGELFF. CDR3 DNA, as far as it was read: TGTGCCAGTAGTATCTCCAGAAACACCGGGGAG.

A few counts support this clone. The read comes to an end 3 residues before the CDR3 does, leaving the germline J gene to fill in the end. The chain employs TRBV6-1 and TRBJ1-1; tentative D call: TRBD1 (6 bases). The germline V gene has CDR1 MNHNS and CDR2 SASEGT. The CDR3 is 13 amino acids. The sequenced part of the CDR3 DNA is TGTGCCAGCAGTGACAGGGGCCCCTACGAG. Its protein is CASSDRGPYE. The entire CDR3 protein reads CASSDRGPYEAFF.

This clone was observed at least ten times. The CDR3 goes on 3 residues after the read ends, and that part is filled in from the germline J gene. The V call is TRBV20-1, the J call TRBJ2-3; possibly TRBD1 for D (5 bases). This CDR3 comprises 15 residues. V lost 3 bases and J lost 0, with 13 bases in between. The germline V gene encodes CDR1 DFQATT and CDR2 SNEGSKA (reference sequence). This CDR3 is CSASLGGQSTDTQYF. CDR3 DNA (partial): TGCAGTGCTAGTCTCGGCGGACAAAGCACAGATACG.

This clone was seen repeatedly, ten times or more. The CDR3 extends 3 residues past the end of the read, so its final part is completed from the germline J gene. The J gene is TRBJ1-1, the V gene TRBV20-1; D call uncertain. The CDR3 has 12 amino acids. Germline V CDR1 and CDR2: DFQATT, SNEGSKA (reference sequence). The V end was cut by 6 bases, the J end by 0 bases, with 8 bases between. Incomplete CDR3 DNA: TGCAGTGCGCTAACAGTGAACACTGAA. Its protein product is CSALTVNTE. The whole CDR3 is CSALTVNTEAFF.

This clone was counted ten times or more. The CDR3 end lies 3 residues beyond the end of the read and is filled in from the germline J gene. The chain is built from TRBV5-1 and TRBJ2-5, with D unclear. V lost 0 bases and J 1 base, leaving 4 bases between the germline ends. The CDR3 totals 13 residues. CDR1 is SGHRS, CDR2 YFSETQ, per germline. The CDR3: CASSLGSQETQYF. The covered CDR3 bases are TGCGCCAGCAGCTTGGGCAGCCAAGAGACC.

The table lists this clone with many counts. Incomplete CDR3 DNA: TGCAGTGCTTCCCACCCCGGGACTTTGACTGGGGAG. Its protein product is CSASHPGTLTGE. The whole CDR3 protein is CSASHPGTLTGELFF. This rearrangement joins TRBV20-1 to TRBJ2-2; perhaps TRBD2 as D (6 bases). Read data end 3 residues before the CDR3 end; the end is taken from the germline J gene. Germline-derived CDR1 and CDR2 are DFQATT and SNEGSKA (reference sequence). The ends were cut back, 5 bases at V and 8 bases at J, with 21 bases in the middle. The CDR3 has 15 residues.

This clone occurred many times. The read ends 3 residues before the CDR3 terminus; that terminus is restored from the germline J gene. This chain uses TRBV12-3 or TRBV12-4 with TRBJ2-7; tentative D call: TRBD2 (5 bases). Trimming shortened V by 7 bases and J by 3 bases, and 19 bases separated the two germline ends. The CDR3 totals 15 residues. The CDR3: CASTLDATTSYEQYF. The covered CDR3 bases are TGTGCCAGCACCCTGGACGCGACCACTAGCTACGAG.

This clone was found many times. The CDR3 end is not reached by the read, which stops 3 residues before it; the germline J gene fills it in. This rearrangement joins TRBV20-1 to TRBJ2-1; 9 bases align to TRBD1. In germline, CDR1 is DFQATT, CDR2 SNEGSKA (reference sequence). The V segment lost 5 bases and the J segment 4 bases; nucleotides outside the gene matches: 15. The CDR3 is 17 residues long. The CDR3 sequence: CSALDRGSSRGYNEQFF. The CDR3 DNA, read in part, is TGCAGTGCTTTGGACAGGGGCTCCTCCCGGGGATACAATGAG.

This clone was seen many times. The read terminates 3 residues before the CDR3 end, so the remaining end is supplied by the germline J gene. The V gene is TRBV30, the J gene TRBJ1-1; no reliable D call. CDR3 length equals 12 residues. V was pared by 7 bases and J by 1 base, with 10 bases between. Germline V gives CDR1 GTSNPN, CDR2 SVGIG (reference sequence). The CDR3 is CASSRGNTEAFF. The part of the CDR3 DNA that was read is TGTGCCTCCTCTCGGGGGAACACTGAA.

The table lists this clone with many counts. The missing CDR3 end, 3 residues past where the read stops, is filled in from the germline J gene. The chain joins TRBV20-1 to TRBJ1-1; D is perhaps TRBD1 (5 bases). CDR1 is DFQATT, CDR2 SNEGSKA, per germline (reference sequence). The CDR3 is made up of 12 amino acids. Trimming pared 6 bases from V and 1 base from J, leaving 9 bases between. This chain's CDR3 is CSAMDKNTEAFF. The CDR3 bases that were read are TGCAGTGCCATGGACAAGAACACTGAA.

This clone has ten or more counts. Partial CDR3 DNA: TGTGCCACCAGCAGAGATGCCGGACAGAACACTGAA. It specifies CATSRDAGQNTE. In full, the CDR3 reads CATSRDAGQNTEAFF. The rearrangement links TRBV15 to TRBJ1-1; D possibly corresponds to TRBD1 (5 bases). The read ends 3 residues early relative to the CDR3; the germline J gene fills the gap. Per germline, CDR1 LNHNV and CDR2 YYDKDF (reference sequence). With 0 bases removed from V and 1 base from J, the gap between germline ends came to 9 bases. This CDR3 is built from 15 residues.

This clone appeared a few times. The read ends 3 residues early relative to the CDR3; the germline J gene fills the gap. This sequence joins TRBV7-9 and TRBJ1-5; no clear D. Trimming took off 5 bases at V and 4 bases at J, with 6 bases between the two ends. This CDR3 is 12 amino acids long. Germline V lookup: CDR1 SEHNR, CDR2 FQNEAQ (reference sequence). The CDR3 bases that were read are TGTGCCAGCAGCCCCCAAAATCAGCCC. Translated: CASSPQNQP. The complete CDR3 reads CASSPQNQPQHF.

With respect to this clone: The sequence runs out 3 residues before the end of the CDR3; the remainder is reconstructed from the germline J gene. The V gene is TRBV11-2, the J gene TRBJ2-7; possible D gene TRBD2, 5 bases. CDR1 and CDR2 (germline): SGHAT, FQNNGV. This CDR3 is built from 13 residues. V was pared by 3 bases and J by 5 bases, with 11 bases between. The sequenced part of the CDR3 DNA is TGTGCCAGCAGCTTGACTATTATAAACGAG. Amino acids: CASSLTIINE. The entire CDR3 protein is CASSLTIINEQYF.

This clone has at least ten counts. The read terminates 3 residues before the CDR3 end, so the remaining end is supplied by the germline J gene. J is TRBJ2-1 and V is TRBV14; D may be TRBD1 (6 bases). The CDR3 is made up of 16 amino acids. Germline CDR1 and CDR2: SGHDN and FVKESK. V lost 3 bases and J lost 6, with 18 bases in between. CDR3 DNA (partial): TGTGCCAGCAGCCAGAGACCGGGACACATATTCAATGAG. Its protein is CASSQRPGHIFNE. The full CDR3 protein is CASSQRPGHIFNEQFF.

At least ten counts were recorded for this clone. CDR3 residues: CASSLNEGVEAFF. CDR3 DNA (partial): TGTGCCAGCAGCTTAAACGAGGGTGTCGAA. The V call is TRBV7-3, the J call TRBJ1-1, with unresolved D. The CDR3 extends 3 residues past the end of the read, so its final part is completed from the germline J gene. This CDR3 has 13 amino acids. The germline V gene encodes CDR1 SGHTA and CDR2 FQGTGA.

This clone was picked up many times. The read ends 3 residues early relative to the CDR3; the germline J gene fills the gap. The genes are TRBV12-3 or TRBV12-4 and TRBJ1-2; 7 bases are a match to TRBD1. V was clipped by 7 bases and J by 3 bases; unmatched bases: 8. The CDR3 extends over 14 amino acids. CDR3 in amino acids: CASKLTGLDYGYTF. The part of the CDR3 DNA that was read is TGTGCCAGCAAACTGACAGGGCTGGACTATGGC.

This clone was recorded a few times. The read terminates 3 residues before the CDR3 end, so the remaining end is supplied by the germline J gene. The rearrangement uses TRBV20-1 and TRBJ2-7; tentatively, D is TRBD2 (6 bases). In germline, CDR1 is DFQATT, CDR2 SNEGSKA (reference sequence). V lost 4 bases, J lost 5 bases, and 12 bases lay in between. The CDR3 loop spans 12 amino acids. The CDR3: CSAKRGLNEQYF. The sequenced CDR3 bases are TGCAGTGCTAAGAGGGGACTCAACGAG.

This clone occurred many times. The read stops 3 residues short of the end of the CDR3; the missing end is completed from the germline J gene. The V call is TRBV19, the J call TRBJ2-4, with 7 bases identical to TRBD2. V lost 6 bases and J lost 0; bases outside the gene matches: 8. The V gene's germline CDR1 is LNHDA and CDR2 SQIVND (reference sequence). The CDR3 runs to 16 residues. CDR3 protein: CASRPSGGGAKNIQYF. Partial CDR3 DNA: TGTGCCAGTAGACCATCGGGGGGAGGAGCCAAAAACATT. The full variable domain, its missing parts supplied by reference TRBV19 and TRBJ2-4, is DGGITQSPKYLFRKEGQNVTLSCEQNLNHDAMYWYRQDPGQGLRLIYYSQIVNDFQKGDIAEGYSVSREKKESFPLTVTSAQKNPTAFYLCASRPSGGGAKNIQYFGAGTRLSVL.

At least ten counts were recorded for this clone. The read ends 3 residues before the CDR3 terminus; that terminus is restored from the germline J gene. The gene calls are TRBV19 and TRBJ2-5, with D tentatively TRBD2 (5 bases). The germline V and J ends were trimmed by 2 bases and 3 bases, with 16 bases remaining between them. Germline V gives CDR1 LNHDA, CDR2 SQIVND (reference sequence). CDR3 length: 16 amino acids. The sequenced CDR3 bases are TGTGCCAGTAGTATATGGGCCCTGAGCGGTAAAGAGACC. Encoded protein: CASSIWALSGKET. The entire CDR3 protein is CASSIWALSGKETQYF. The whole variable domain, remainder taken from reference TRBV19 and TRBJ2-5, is DGGITQSPKYLFRKEGQNVTLSCEQNLNHDAMYWYRQDPGQGLRLIYYSQIVNDFQKGDIAEGYSVSREKKESFPLTVTSAQKNPTAFYLCASSIWALSGKETQYFGPGTRLLVL.